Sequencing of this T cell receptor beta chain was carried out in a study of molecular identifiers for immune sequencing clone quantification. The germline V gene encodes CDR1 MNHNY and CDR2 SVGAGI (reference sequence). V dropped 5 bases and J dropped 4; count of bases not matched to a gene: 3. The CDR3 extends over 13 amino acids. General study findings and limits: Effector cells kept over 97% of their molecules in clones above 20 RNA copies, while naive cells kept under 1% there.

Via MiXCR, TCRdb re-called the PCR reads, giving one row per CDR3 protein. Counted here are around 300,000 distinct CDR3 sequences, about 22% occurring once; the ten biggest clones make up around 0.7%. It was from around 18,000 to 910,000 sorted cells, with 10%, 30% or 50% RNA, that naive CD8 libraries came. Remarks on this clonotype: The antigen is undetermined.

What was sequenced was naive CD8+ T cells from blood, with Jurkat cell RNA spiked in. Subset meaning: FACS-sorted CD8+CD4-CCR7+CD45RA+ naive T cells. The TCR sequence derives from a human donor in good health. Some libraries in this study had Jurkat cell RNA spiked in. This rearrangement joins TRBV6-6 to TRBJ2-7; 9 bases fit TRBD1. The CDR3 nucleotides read TGTGCCAGCAGTGGGACAGGGTGGTACGAGCAGTACTTC. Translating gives CASSGTGWYEQYF.